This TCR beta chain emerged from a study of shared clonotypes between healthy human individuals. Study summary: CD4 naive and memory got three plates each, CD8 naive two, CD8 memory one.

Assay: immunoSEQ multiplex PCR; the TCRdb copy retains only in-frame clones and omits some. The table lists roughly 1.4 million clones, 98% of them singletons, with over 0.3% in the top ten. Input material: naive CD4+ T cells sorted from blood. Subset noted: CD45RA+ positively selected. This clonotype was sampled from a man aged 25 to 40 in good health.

The CDR3 DNA sequence: TGTGCCAGCAGCTTAGGTCAGGGGGCTAACGACACTGAAGCTTTCTTT. This encodes CASSLGQGANDTEAFF. The chain is built from TRBV11-3 and TRBJ1-1; 8 bases line up with TRBD1. The CDR3 spans 16 residues. After removal of 1 base from V and 3 bases from J, the junction contained 7 bases not matched to a gene. Germline V gene data show CDR1 as SGHNT and CDR2 as YENEEA.